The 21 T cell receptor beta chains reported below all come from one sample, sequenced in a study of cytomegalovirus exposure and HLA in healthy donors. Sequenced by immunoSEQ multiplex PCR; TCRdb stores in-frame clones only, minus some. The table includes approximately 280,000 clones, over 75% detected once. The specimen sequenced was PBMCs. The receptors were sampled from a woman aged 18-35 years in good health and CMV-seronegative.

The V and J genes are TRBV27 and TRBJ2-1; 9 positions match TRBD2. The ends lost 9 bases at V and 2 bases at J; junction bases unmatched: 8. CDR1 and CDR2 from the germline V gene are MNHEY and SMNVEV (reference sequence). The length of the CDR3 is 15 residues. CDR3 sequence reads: CASSRGGRAYNEQFF. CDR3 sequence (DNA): TGTGCCAGTTCGAGGGGCGGGAGGGCCTACAATGAGCAGTTCTTC.

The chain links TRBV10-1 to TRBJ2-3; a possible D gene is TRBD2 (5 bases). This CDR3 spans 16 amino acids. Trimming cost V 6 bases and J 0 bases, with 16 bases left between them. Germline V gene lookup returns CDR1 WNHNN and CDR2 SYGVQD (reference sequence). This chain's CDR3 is CASRRRTDPSTDTQYF. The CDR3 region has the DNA TGCGCCAGCAGACGTAGGACTGACCCTAGCACAGATACGCAGTATTTT.

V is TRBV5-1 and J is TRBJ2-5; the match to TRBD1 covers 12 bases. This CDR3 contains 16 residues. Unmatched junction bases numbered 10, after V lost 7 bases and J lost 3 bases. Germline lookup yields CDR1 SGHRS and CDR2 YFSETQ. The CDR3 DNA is TGCGCCAGCCAGCGATGGGGACAGGGGGCGGAAGAGACCCAGTACTTC. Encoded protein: CASQRWGQGAEETQYF.

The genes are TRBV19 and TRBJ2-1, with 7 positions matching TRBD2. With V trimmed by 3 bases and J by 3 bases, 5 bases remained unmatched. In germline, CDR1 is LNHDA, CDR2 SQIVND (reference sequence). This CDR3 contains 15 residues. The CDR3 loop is CASSIVLAIYNEQFF. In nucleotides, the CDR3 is TGTGCCAGTAGTATTGTACTAGCGATCTACAATGAGCAGTTCTTC.

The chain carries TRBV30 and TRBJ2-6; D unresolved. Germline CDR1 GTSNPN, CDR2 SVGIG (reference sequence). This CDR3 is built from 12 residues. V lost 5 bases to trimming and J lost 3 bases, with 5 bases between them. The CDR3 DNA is TGTGCCTGGGCCGGTGGGGCCAACGTCCTGACTTTC. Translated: CAWAGGANVLTF.

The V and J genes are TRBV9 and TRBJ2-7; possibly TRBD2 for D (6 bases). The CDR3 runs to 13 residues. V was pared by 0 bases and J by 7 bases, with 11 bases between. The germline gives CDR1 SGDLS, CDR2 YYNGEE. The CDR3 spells CASSVGSAGEQYF. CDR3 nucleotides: TGTGCCAGCAGCGTAGGTTCGGCGGGGGAGCAGTACTTC.

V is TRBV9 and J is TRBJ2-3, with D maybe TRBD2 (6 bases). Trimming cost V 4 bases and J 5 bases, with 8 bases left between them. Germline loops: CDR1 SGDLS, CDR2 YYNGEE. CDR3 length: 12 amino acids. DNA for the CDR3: TGTGCCAGCAGCTACGGGGGAGATACGCAGTATTTT. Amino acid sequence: CASSYGGDTQYF.

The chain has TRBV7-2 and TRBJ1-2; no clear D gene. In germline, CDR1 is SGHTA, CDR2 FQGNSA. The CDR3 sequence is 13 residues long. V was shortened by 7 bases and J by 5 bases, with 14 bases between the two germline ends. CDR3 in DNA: TGTGCCAGCACCGAACGCGGGCCTTATGGCTACACCTTC. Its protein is CASTERGPYGYTF.

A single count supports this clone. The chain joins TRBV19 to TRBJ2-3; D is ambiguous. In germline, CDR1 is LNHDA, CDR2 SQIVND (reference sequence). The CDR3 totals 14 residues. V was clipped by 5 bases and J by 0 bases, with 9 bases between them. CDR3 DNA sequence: TGTGCCAGTAGTTCCAGGTTTAGCACAGATACGCAGTATTTT. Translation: CASSSRFSTDTQYF.

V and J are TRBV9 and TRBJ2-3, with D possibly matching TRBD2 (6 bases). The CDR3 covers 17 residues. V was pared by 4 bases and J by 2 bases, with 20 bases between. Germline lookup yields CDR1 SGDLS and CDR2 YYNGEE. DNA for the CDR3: TGTGCCAGCAGCAAATGGACTACCAACCAAAACACAGATACGCAGTATTTT. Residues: CASSKWTTNQNTDTQYF.

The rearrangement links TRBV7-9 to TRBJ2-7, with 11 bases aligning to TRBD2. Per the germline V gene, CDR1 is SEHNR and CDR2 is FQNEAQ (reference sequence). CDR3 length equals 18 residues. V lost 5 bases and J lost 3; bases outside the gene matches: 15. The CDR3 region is CASSPWAGGLAEHYEQYF. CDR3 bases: TGTGCCAGCAGCCCATGGGCGGGGGGACTAGCGGAGCACTACGAGCAGTACTTC.

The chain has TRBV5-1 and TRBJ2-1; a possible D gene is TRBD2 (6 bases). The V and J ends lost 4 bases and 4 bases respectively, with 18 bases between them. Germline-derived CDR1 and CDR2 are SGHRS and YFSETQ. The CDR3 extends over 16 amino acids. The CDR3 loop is CASSAGSDYSYNEQFF. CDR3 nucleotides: TGCGCCAGCAGCGCGGGCTCGGACTACTCTTACAATGAGCAGTTCTTC.

CDR3 region: CASSFGTTGTFYEQYF. CDR3 DNA sequence: TGTGCCAGCAGTTTTGGGACGACAGGGACCTTCTACGAGCAGTACTTC. The V call is TRBV7-9, the J call TRBJ2-7; 7 bases are shared with TRBD1. V gave up 6 bases and J gave up 3 bases; unmatched junction bases: 14. CDR3 length equals 16 residues. CDR1 SEHNR and CDR2 FQNEAQ come from the germline V gene (reference sequence). The full variable domain, rest sourced from reference TRBV7-9 and TRBJ2-7, is DTGVSQNPRHKITKRGQNVTFRCDPISEHNRLYWYRQTLGQGPEFLTYFQNEAQLEKSRLLSDRFSAERPKGSFSTLEIQRTEQGDSAMYLCASSFGTTGTFYEQYFGPGTRLTVT.

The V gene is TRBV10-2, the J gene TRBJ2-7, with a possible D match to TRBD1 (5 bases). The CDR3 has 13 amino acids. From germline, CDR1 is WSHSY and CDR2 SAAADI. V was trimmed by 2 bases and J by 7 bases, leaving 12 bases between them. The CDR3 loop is CASSEGRAMEQYF. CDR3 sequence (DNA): TGCGCCAGCAGTGAGGGCAGGGCTATGGAGCAGTACTTC.

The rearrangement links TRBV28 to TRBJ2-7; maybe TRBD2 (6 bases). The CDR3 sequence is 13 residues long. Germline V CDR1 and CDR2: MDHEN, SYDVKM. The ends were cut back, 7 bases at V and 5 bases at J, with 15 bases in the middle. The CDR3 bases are TGTGCCAGCACCCCCGCCCCTAGCGACGAGCAGTACTTC. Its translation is CASTPAPSDEQYF.

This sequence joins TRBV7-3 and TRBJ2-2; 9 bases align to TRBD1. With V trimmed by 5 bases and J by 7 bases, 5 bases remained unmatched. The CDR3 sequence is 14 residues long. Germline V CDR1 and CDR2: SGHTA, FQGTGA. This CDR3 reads CASSRDRVRGELFF. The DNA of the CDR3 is TGTGCCAGCAGCCGGGACAGGGTACGCGGGGAGCTGTTTTTT.

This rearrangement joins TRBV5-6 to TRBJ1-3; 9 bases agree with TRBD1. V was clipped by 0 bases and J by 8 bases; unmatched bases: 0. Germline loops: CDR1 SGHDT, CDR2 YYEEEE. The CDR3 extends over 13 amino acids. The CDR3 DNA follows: TGTGCCAGCAGCTTGGGACAGGGGGACACCATATATTTT. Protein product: CASSLGQGDTIYF.

The CDR3 protein is CASNGVSTDTQYF. As DNA, the CDR3 is TGTGCCAGCAACGGGGTAAGCACAGATACGCAGTATTTT. The chain links TRBV6-1 to TRBJ2-3, with D possibly being TRBD2 (5 bases). The CDR3 consists of 13 residues. The germline V and J ends were trimmed by 7 bases and 0 bases, with 8 bases remaining between them. Germline V CDR1 and CDR2: MNHNS, SASEGT.

The CDR3 DNA is TGTGCCAGCAGCCCAGGGACAGTTGCGCGTGAAAAACTGTTTTTT. Amino acid sequence: CASSPGTVAREKLFF. The rearrangement uses TRBV7-9 and TRBJ1-4; 7 nucleotides align to TRBD1. The V gene's germline CDR1 is SEHNR and CDR2 FQNEAQ (reference sequence). The CDR3 consists of 15 residues. The V and J ends lost 5 bases and 7 bases, in that order; junction bases with no gene match: 10. The full variable domain, its missing parts supplied by reference TRBV7-9 and TRBJ1-4, is DTGVSQNPRHKITKRGQNVTFRCDPISEHNRLYWYRQTLGQGPEFLTYFQNEAQLEKSRLLSDRFSAERPKGSFSTLEIQRTEQGDSAMYLCASSPGTVAREKLFFGSGTQLSVL.

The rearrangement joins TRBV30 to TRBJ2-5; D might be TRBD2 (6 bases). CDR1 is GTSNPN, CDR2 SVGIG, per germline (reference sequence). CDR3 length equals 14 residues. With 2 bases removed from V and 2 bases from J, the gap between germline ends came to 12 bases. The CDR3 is CAWSPMTRQETQYF. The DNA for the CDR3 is TGTGCCTGGAGTCCGATGACTAGACAAGAGACCCAGTACTTC.

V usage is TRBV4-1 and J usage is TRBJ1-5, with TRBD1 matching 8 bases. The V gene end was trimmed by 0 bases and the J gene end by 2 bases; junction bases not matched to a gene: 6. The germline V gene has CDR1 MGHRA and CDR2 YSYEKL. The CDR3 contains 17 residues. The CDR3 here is CASSQDWGTGRNQPQHF. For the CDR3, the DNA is TGCGCCAGCAGCCAAGATTGGGGGACAGGCCGCAATCAGCCCCAGCATTTT.